This T cell receptor beta chain was documented in a study of T cell repertoires in cytomegalovirus infection. The wider study: Matching HLA type, along with CMV infection, was indicated by public TCR beta signatures.

Each CDR3 protein gets one entry after TCRdb re-called the reads with MiXCR. The table includes about 830,000 distinct CDR3 sequences, approximately 32% detected once. The study, taken as a whole, reports: HLA-C-restricted TCR beta clonotypes specific for CMV led the ex vivo response.

In its sample, this clonotype was seen a few times. Its antigen is currently unknown. The CDR3 contains 14 residues. In germline, CDR1 is SGHVT, CDR2 SQSDAQ. V lost 7 bases, J lost 0 bases, and 10 bases lay in between. The sequence was collected from a human donor in good health (CMV status not recorded). Some clones in this sample may be carry-over from other donors' samples. Sequences were derived from cultured CD8+ T cells from PBMCs, sampled from culture after CMV antigen stimulation. The rearrangement uses TRBV7-4 and TRBJ1-5; no firm D call. CDR3 amino acids: CASTRAGSNQPQHF. DNA of the CDR3: TGTGCCAGCACCCGAGCCGGTAGCAATCAGCCCCAGCATTTT. Based on the CDR3 plus reference TRBV7-4 and TRBJ1-5, the full variable domain is GAGVSQSPRYKVAKRGRDVALRCDSISGHVTLYWYRQTLGQGSEVLTYSQSDAQRDKSGRPSGRFSAERPERSVSTLKIQRTEQGDSAVYLCASTRAGSNQPQHFGDGTRLSIL.